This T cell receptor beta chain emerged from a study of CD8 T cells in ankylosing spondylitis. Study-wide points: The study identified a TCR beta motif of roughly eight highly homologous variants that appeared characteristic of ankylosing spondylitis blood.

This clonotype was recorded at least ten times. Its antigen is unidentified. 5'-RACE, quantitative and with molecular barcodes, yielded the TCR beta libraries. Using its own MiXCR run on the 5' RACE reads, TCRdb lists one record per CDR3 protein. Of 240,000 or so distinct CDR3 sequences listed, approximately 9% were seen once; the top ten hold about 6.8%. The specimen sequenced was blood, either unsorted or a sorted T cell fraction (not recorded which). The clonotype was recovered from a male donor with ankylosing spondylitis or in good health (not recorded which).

DNA for the CDR3: TGTGCCAGCAGTTACAACAGGGATGGCAATCAGCCCCAGCATTTT. Encoded protein: CASSYNRDGNQPQHF. The J gene is TRBJ1-5, the V gene TRBV6-5, with D possibly matching TRBD1 (6 bases). Trimming took off 2 bases at V and 2 bases at J, with 10 bases between the two ends. In germline, CDR1 is MNHEY, CDR2 SVGAGI. The CDR3 sequence is 15 residues long.